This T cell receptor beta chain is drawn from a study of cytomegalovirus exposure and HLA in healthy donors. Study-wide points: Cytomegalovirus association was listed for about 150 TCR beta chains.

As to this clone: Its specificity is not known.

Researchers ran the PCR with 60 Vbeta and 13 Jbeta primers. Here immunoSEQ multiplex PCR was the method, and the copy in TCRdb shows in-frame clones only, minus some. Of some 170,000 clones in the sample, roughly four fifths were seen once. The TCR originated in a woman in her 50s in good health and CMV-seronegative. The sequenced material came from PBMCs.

CDR3 loop: CASSPRQAQETQYF. DNA for the CDR3: TGTGCCAGCTCACCACGTCAGGCCCAAGAGACCCAGTACTTC. The chain joins TRBV18 to TRBJ2-5; no clear D gene. With 1 base removed from V and 1 base from J, the gap between germline ends came to 7 bases. The CDR3 is 14 amino acids. CDR1 KGHSH and CDR2 LQKENI come from the germline V gene.